This T cell receptor (beta chain) was retrieved from a study of vaccination effects on CD4 cells after COVID-19 (dated 2022 in TCRdb). About the full investigation: Each participant received two doses of an mRNA SARS-CoV-2 vaccine, either BNT162b2 or mRNA-1273. In both COVID-19 convalescent patients and infection-naive vaccine recipients, the study compared SARS-CoV-2 spike-specific CD4+ TCR repertoires from before mRNA vaccination with those from after it. The full study included 10 COVID-19 convalescent patients and a handful of SARS-CoV-2-naive healthy vaccine recipients. In the study, cultures from other donors were sequenced using the Oncomine TCR Beta short-read assay on an Illumina iSeq 100.

The receptor library was made with the immunoSEQ multiplex PCR assay. TCR beta CDR3 sequencing was performed on DNA from the cultured, isolated CD4+ T cells. The authors' pipeline ran thus. Non-productive TCR sequences were removed and reads were trimmed to the CDR3 region, keeping CDR3s of at least 7 amino acids. Antigen-specific clonotypes were identified with the MANAFEST web app by comparing expansion in peptide wells against reference cultures. To count as positive, a clone had to show expansion at FDR<0.05 compared with the reference and with all other wells, an odds ratio above 5, and a frequency above 0.1% in two replicate wells. Cross-reactive clonotypes were defined as significantly expanded in SARS-CoV-2 spike wells and in at least one common cold coronavirus spike condition. CDR3 similarity was assessed by Levenshtein distance using the stringdist R package, and unrooted trees were constructed with ape in R 3.6.1. The clones in this table, taken by TCRdb from immuneACCESS, are in-frame only. Not every clone is retained; where verified, under half of the shortfall comes from an unresolved V gene, and the cause of the rest is unknown. The DNA was the basis for D and trimming; V, J and clone size are from that table. This sample gives approximately 87,000 clones in total; 60% to 80% of them show up just once. Roughly 1.9% of the sample goes to the ten largest clones.

The full study reports these points: The study was limited by a small number of convalescent patients and lacked early post-infection timepoints. At late post-vaccination timepoints, both infection-induced and vaccine-induced clones showed marked clonal contraction, consistent with waning T cell responses. In healthy vaccine recipients, vaccine-induced clones were almost all SARS-CoV-2 mono-reactive, with only 1 of 255 being cross-reactive with common cold coronaviruses.

The ViraFEST assay stimulated PBMC with viral peptide pools and then used TCR sequencing to identify antigen-specific CD4+ T cell clonotypes by expansion. After around ten days of culture, CD4+ T cells were isolated with the EasySep CD4+ T cell isolation kit. Negative nucleocapsid antibody results before and after vaccination confirmed that the healthy vaccine recipients had no prior SARS-CoV-2 infection. Roughly 2 million PBMC per well were cultured in IMDM with around 5.3% human AB serum, 9 to 10 IU/ml IL-2 and gentamicin, plus 10 ug/ml peptides. On days 3 and 7, half of the culture medium was replaced with fresh IL-2-containing medium. Unless noted otherwise, every peptide stimulation condition was grown in triplicate wells. Using Ficoll-Paque Plus gradient centrifugation, PBMC were separated from whole blood and then either used fresh or cryopreserved at -140C. The overlapping peptide pools covered the spike proteins of SARS-CoV-2 and of the common cold coronaviruses HCoV-NL63, HCoV-OC43 and HCoV-229E. The QIAamp micro DNA kit was used to extract genomic DNA from the cultured CD4+ T cells.

There are a few counts of this clone. What this receptor recognizes is not known. No much larger clone exists at a distance of one base, and base qualities are not known. Sequenced here: CD4+ T cells from PBMCs cultured with HCoV-229E spike peptides, sampled before COVID-19 vaccination. The sample's cell subset or site label, in plain terms: HCoV-229E spike overlapping peptide pool stimulation. The clonotype was recovered from a human donor who received a COVID-19 vaccine.

The sequence in DNA is TGTGCCAGCAGCTGGACAGCAACTAATGAAAAACTGTTTTTT. This yields the protein CASSWTATNEKLFF. The chain uses TRBV2 and TRBJ1-4, with TRBD1 tentatively as D gene (6 bases match). V and J are truncated by 6 bases and 0 bases respectively, leaving an intervening sequence of 8 bases. The germline V gene gives CDR1 as SNHLY and CDR2 as FYNNEI. The cysteine opens and the phenylalanine closes a CDR3 of 14 amino acids. The kept DNA is CDR3 alone, 42 bases in frame from the first base.